This TCR beta chain was recorded in a study of shared clonotypes between healthy human individuals. For this clone: Its antigen is still unknown. Other nucleotide sequences from this sample produce the same CDR3.

There are 13 residues in the CDR3. CDR1 is LNHNV and CDR2 is YYDKDF in the germline V gene (reference sequence). Trimming took 0 bases from V and 6 from J, leaving 9 bases between them. Study-wide points: What rarefaction showed was incomplete sorted-subset sequencing despite large depth.

Libraries were prepared by immunoSEQ multiplex PCR; TCRdb keeps only in-frame clonotypes and omits some of them. The sample consists of around 2.1 million clones, around 95% of them appearing once. Sequencing input: naive CD4+ T cells sorted from blood. Subset meaning: CD45RA+ positively selected. The rearrangement uses TRBV15 and TRBJ2-7, with a weak D call TRBD1 (6 bases). This receptor was identified in a man aged 18-30 years in good health. CDR3 nucleotide sequence: TGTGCCACCAGCAGAGATCTAGGGGGCGAGCAGTACTTC. Translated: CATSRDLGGEQYF.